The 9 T cell receptor beta chains given below trace back to one sample, sequenced in a study of glioma-infiltrating T cells after dendritic cell vaccination. Libraries were prepared by immunoSEQ multiplex PCR; TCRdb keeps only in-frame clonotypes and omits some of them. The sample shows approximately 99,000 clones, approximately 80% of them seen only once. Sample time point: after dendritic cell vaccination, including at tumor progression/relapse. Sequenced material: blood, taken after dendritic cell vaccination. All receptors derive from a human donor with glioblastoma.

The chain has TRBV9 and TRBJ2-1; TRBD2 aligns across 11 bases. J gave up 6 bases and V 3 bases, and 14 bases lay outside the gene matches. Looked up from germline, CDR1 is SGDLS and CDR2 is YYNGEE. The CDR3 extends over 18 amino acids. The CDR3 sequence is CASSDPLSGRALGNEQFF. The DNA of the CDR3 is TGTGCCAGCAGCGACCCCCTTAGCGGGAGGGCCCTGGGCAATGAGCAGTTCTTC. Together with reference TRBV9 and TRBJ2-1, the CDR3 gives the full variable domain: DSGVTQTPKHLITATGQRVTLRCSPRSGDLSVYWYQQSLDQGLQFLIQYYNGEERAKGNILERFSAQQFPDLHSELNLSSLELGDSALYFCASSDPLSGRALGNEQFFGPGTRLTVL.

This clone was counted between two and nine times. The chain combines TRBV5-4 with TRBJ2-5; the D gene is possibly TRBD1 (6 bases). The CDR3 has 16 amino acids. Germline V gives CDR1 SGHNT, CDR2 YYREEE (reference sequence). With 1 base removed from V and 5 bases from J, the gap between germline ends came to 18 bases. The CDR3 loop reads CASSLTTGGRGETQYF. The CDR3 bases are TGTGCCAGCAGCTTGACGACAGGCGGACGGGGTGAGACCCAGTACTTC.

This chain connects TRBV11-2 to TRBJ2-7; 8 bases are a match to TRBD2. Germline V lookup: CDR1 SGHAT, CDR2 FQNNGV. This CDR3 has 16 residues. With 5 bases clipped from V and 3 bases from J, the junction kept 12 bases outside the gene matches. This chain's CDR3 is CASSKASGLGRYEQYF. Here the CDR3 DNA reads TGTGCCAGCAGCAAAGCCTCGGGACTAGGACGCTACGAGCAGTACTTC. Using reference TRBV11-2 and TRBJ2-7 for the parts outside the CDR3, the full variable domain is EAGVAQSPRYKIIEKRQSVAFWCNPISGHATLYWYQQILGQGPKLLIQFQNNGVVDDSQLPKDRFSAERLKGVDSTLKIQPAKLEDSAVYLCASSKASGLGRYEQYFGPGTRLTVT.

With regard to this clone: Other DNA sequences in the sample encode the same CDR3. The rearrangement joins TRBV5-1 to TRBJ2-3, with 7 nucleotides matching TRBD1. The junction had 5 bases not matched to a gene; V was cut back by 4 bases and J by 0 bases. The V gene's germline CDR1 is SGHRS and CDR2 YFSETQ. This CDR3 region has 15 residues. The CDR3 region is CASSGGQASTDTQYF. The CDR3 coding sequence is TGCGCCAGCAGCGGAGGACAGGCTAGCACAGATACGCAGTATTTT.

The rearrangement links TRBV5-1 to TRBJ1-2; TRBD1 matches at 10 bases. Per the germline V gene, CDR1 is SGHRS and CDR2 is YFSETQ. The CDR3 is made up of 16 amino acids. The ends lost 4 bases at V and 7 bases at J; junction bases unmatched: 13. As DNA, the CDR3 is TGCGCCAGCAGCGCCTACCCGGGACAGGGGTTCCTTGGCTACACCTTC. This translates into CASSAYPGQGFLGYTF.

The J gene is TRBJ1-4, the V gene TRBV28; the D is unclear. The CDR3 runs to 14 residues. Germline-derived CDR1 and CDR2 are MDHEN and SYDVKM. V was shortened by 3 bases and J by 2 bases, with 7 bases between the two germline ends. The CDR3 sequence is CASSLGRTNEKLFF. In nucleotides, the CDR3 is TGTGCCAGCAGTTTGGGGAGGACTAATGAAAAACTGTTTTTT.

The chain carries TRBV6-6 and TRBJ2-3; TRBD2 agrees at 13 bases. This CDR3 has 16 amino acids. J was trimmed by 4 bases and V by 4 bases; bases with no gene match: 5. Germline V gene lookup returns CDR1 MNHNY and CDR2 SVGAGI (reference sequence). Here the CDR3 DNA reads TGTGCCAGCAGTTTCAGGACTAGCGGGAGCCCAGATACGCAGTATTTT. It is translated as CASSFRTSGSPDTQYF.

The chain couples TRBV19 to TRBJ1-5; 7 bases fit TRBD1. Germline V gene sequence: CDR1 LNHDA, CDR2 SQIVND (reference sequence). CDR3 length equals 14 residues. The V and J ends lost 7 bases and 7 bases, in that order; junction bases with no gene match: 10. For the CDR3, the DNA is TGTGCCAGTATGGAGGGGGCGGTGTTCCAGCCCCAGCATTTT. Translating gives CASMEGAVFQPQHF. Full variable domain (remainder filled in from reference TRBV19 and TRBJ1-5): DGGITQSPKYLFRKEGQNVTLSCEQNLNHDAMYWYRQDPGQGLRLIYYSQIVNDFQKGDIAEGYSVSREKKESFPLTVTSAQKNPTAFYLCASMEGAVFQPQHFGDGTRLSIL.

The rearrangement joins TRBV5-4 to TRBJ1-2, with a weak D call TRBD1 (5 bases). Per germline, CDR1 SGHNT and CDR2 YYREEE (reference sequence). The CDR3 consists of 15 residues. V gave up 2 bases and J gave up 0 bases, with 11 bases separating them. This CDR3 is CASSFQGQANYGYTF. CDR3 coding DNA: TGTGCCAGCAGCTTTCAGGGTCAAGCTAACTATGGCTACACCTTC.